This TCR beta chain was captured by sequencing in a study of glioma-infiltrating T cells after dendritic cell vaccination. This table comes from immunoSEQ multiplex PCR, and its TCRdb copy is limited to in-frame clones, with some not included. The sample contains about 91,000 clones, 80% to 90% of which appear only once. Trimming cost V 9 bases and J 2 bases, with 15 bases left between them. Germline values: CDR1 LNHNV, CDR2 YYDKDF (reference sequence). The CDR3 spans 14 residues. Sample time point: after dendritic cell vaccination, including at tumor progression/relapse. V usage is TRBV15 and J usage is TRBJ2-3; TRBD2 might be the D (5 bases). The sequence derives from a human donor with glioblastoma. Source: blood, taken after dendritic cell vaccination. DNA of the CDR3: TGTGCCACGAACCGCGGAGGCCCCACAGATACGCAGTATTTT. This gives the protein CATNRGGPTDTQYF. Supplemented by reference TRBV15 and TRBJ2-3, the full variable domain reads DAMVIQNPRYQVTQFGKPVTLSCSQTLNHNVMYWYQQKSSQAPKLLFHYYDKDFNNEADTPDNFQSRRPNTSFCFLDIRSPGLGDTAMYLCATNRGGPTDTQYFGPGTRLTVL.